This is a list of T cell receptor beta chains from one sample in a study of beta chain features in type 1 diabetes. Here immunoSEQ multiplex PCR was the method, and the copy in TCRdb shows in-frame clones only, minus some. The sample includes 160,000 or so clones, just over 8% seen only once; the top ten take around 0.5%. The sequencing input was central memory CD4+ T cells from blood. Receptor source: a woman aged 18-29 years with type 1 diabetes. Both conserved end residues are part of each CDR3. D genes are given only for firm matches. Rows give clone size only sometimes, using once, few, many, or a class for an expanded clone.

CDR3 DNA	CDR3 protein	clone size	J gene	D gene	CDR3 length	V gene
TGTGCCAGCAGTTACACCGGAGGGAATTCACCCCTCCACTTT	CASSYTGGNSPLHF	few	TRBJ1-6	.	14	TRBV6-5
TGTGCCAGCAGCCGGCAGAGGAATGAGCAGTTCTTC	CASSRQRNEQFF	.	TRBJ2-1	.	12	TRBV7-2
TGTGCCAGCAGAACAGGGGTGAACTATGGCTACACCTTC	CASRTGVNYGYTF	.	TRBJ1-2	TRBD1	13	TRBV2
TGTGCCAGCTCACCAGACGGACTAGCGGGAGCTCGGAATGAGCAGTTCTTC	CASSPDGLAGARNEQFF	.	TRBJ2-1	TRBD2	17	TRBV18
TGTGCCAGCAGCGTGTCCACAGGGGGCTCCTACGAGCAGTACTTC	CASSVSTGGSYEQYF	.	TRBJ2-7	TRBD1	15	TRBV9
TGTGCCAGCAGAGGAGACAGGGTCTTCTACGAGCAGTACTTC	CASRGDRVFYEQYF	few	TRBJ2-7	TRBD1	14	TRBV2
TGTGCCACCAGCGGGGGACAGCCGAATCAGCCCCAGCATTTT	CATSGGQPNQPQHF	.	TRBJ1-5	TRBD1	14	TRBV15
TGCGCCAGCAGCCGAGCCCGTACAGGGGGCTATGGCTACACCTTC	CASSRARTGGYGYTF	few	TRBJ1-2	TRBD1	15	TRBV4-3
TGTGCCAGCAGTAAACAGGGGGCGACCTACGAGCAGTACTTC	CASSKQGATYEQYF	.	TRBJ2-7	TRBD1	14	TRBV28
TGCGCCAGCAGCCAAGTCGGTTCCTCACCCCTCCACTTT	CASSQVGSSPLHF	.	TRBJ1-6	.	13	TRBV4-3
TGTGCCAGCAGCTCCAGCTCTGGACTAGCGGGGAGAGAGACCCAGTACTTC	CASSSSSGLAGRETQYF	.	TRBJ2-5	TRBD2	17	TRBV7-2
TGTGCCATCAGTGAGGACATCCTCTCTGGAAACACCATATATTTT	CAISEDILSGNTIYF	.	TRBJ1-3	.	15	TRBV10-3
TGTGCCAGCAGCGCCGGGGGGCCTTCCGCTAATGAAAAACTGTTTTTT	CASSAGGPSANEKLFF	.	TRBJ1-4	.	16	TRBV9
TGTGCCAGCAGCTCCCGCACCGACAGGAACACTGAAGCTTTCTTT	CASSSRTDRNTEAFF	.	TRBJ1-1	.	15	TRBV7-9
TGTGCCAGCAGCCCGACCAGGGGGCGCGGGGACATTCAGTACTTC	CASSPTRGRGDIQYF	.	TRBJ2-4	TRBD1	15	TRBV11-3
TGTGCCAGCAGCCACAACAATGAGCAGTTCTTC	CASSHNNEQFF	.	TRBJ2-1	.	11	TRBV11-2
TGCGCCAGCAGCTCCGGACAGGGAAGAGATACGCAGTATTTT	CASSSGQGRDTQYF	.	TRBJ2-3	TRBD1	14	TRBV5-1
TGTGCCAGCAGAAAAGGACAGGGGGACATCTACGAGCAGTACTTC	CASRKGQGDIYEQYF	.	TRBJ2-7	TRBD1	15	TRBV25-1
TGTGCCAGCAGCCCAGTGACTAGTGGGAGGGAGACCCAGTACTTC	CASSPVTSGRETQYF	.	TRBJ2-5	.	15	TRBV7-8
TGTGCCAGCAGACGAGGGGGGGCCGCAGAGACCCAGTACTTC	CASRRGGAAETQYF	.	TRBJ2-5	.	14	TRBV7-2
TGCGCCAGCAGCTCAGCGACAGATTCCTACGAGCAGTACTTC	CASSSATDSYEQYF	.	TRBJ2-7	.	14	TRBV5-1
TGTGCCGCGGGGGGTGGACACCAGAACACTGAAGCTTTCTTT	CAAGGGHQNTEAFF	few	TRBJ1-1	.	14	TRBV6-1
TGTGCCAGCAGCTTGGGAGGCTACTACGAGCAGTACTTC	CASSLGGYYEQYF	few	TRBJ2-7	.	13	TRBV5-6
TGTGCCAGCAGCAGGCAAACGGACAGGGCCACCGGGGAGCTGTTTTTT	CASSRQTDRATGELFF	.	TRBJ2-2	TRBD1	16	TRBV5-4
TGTGCCAGCAGCGCTGGACAGGGGACGGTCGAGCAGTACTTC	CASSAGQGTVEQYF	few	TRBJ2-7	TRBD1	14	TRBV7-2
TGCGCCAGCAGCCAAGATCACGGGGGGCGGGAACAGTTCTTC	CASSQDHGGREQFF	.	TRBJ2-1	.	14	TRBV4-3